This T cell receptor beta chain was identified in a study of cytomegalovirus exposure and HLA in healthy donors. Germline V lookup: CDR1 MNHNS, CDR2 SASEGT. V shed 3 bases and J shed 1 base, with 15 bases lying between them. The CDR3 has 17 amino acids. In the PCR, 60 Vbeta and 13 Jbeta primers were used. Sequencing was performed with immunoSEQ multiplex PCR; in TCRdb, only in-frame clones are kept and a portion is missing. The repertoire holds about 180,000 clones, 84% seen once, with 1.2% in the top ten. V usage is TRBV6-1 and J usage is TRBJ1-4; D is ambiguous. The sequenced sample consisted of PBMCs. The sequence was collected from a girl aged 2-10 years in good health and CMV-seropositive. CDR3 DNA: TGTGCCAGCAGTGACTTCGGTGAGGGCCTAACTAATGAAAAACTGTTTTTT. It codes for CASSDFGEGLTNEKLFF.